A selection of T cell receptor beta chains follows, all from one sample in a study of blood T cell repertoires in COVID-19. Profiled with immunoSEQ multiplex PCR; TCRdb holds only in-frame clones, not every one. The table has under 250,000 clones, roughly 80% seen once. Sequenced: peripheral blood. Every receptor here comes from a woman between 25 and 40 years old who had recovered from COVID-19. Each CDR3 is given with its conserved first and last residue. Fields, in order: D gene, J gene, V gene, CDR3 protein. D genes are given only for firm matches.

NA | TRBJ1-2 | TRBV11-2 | CASSLGSGLGYGYTF
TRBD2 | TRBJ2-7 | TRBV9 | CASSGTSSYEQYF
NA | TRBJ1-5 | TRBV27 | CASSPHPGASNQPQHF
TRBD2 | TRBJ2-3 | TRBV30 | CACSGRLTDTQYF
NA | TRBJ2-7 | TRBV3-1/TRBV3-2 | CASRLGVGEQYF
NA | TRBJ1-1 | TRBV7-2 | CASSLVTRAWTEAFF
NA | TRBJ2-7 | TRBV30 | CAWTGDPYEQYF
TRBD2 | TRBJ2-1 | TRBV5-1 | CASSTGTSGGLYNEQFF
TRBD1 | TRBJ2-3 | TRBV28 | CASTKTGLVSDTQYF
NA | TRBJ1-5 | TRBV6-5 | CASVRGDLGNQPQHF
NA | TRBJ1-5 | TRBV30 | CAWTQGFSNQPQHF
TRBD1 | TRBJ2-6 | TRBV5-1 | CASSPGQGEANVLTF
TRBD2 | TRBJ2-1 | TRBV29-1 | CSVTRLAEVNNEQFF
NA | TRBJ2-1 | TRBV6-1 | CASSEWQSSYNEQFF
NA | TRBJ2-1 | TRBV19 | CASSKGSQGHEQFF
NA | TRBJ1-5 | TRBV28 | CASSLGPSGQPQHF
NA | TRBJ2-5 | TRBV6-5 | CASSQLRQETQYF
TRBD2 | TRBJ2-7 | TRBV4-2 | CASSQDSPASGGYEQYF
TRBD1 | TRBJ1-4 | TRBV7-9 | CASSSGTGEKFF
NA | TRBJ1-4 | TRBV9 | CASSPRPGEKLFF
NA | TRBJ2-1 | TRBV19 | CASSEGPSSYNEQFF
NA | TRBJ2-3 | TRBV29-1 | CSVERAETDTQYF
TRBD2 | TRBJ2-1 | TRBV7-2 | CASSFAGDYNEQFF
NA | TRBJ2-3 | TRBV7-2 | CASSPGHHTDTQYF
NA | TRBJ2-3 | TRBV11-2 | CASSPRGQAADTQYF
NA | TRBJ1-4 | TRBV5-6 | CASSFWTAEKLFF
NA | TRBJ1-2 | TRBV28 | CASSFGGLLGYGYTF
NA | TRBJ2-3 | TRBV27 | CASSLQGGETDTQYF
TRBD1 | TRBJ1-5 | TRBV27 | CASSTGQGRGNQPQHF
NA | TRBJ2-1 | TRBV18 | CASSLSETSSYNEQFF
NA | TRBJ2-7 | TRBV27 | CASSFVGDSLSYEQYF
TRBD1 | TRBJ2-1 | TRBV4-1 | CASSGVGTGNNEQFF
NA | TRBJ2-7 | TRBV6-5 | CASSYGQRHYEQYF